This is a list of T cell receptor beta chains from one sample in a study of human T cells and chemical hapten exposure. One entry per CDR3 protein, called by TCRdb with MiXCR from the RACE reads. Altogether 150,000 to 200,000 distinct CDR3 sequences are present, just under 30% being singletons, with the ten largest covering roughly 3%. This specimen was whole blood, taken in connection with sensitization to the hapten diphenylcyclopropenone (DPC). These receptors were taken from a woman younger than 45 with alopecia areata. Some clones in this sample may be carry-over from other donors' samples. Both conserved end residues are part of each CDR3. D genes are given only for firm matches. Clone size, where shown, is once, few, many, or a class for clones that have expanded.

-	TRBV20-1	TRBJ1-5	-	TGCAGTGCTAGACAACAGGGATCGGGCAATCAGCCCCAGCATTTT	CSARQQGSGNQPQHF
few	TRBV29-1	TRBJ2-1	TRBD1	TGCAGCGTGACCGGGACAGGGGCCTACAATGAGCAGTTCTTC	CSVTGTGAYNEQFF
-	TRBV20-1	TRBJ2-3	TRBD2	TGCAGTGCTAGTAGCGGGAGCACAGATACGCAGTATTTT	CSASSGSTDTQYF
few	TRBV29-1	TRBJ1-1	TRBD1	TGCAGCGTTGTAGGGGGCTTAATGAACACTGAAGCTTTCTTT	CSVVGGLMNTEAFF
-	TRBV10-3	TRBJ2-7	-	TGTGCCATCAGTGAACACCAGGGTTACGAGCAGTACTTC	CAISEHQGYEQYF
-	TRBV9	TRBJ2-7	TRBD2	TGTGCCAGCAGCGTAGCGGGAGGGTCCTCGACCTACGAGCAGTACTTC	CASSVAGGSSTYEQYF
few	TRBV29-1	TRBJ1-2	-	TGCAGCGTGATCTGGACTGGCCGCTACACCTTC	CSVIWTGRYTF
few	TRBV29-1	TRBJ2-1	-	TGCAGCGTTGGACTAGGGGGAGCTGAGCAGTTCTTC	CSVGLGGAEQFF
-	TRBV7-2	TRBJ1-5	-	TGTGCCAGCAGCTTAGAGTCCGGGGAATATCAGCCCCAGCATTTT	CASSLESGEYQPQHF
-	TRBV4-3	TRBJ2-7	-	TGCGCCAGCAGCCAGGTCCACGGGGGTTCCTACGAGCAGTACTTC	CASSQVHGGSYEQYF
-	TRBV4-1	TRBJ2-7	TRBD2	TGCGCCAGCAGCCAAGGGACTAGCGGGAGTAAAGGCGAGCAGTACTTC	CASSQGTSGSKGEQYF
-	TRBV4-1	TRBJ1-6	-	TGCGCCAGCAGCCTGATCGAGGGTTCACCCCTCCACTTT	CASSLIEGSPLHF
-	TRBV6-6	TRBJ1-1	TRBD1	TGTGCCAGCAGTTACGGGGCAGGGGGGACTGAAGCTTTCTTT	CASSYGAGGTEAFF
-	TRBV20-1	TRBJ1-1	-	TGCAGTGCTAGAGGCGGGCAGGTTAGCTGGACTGAAGCTTTCTTT	CSARGGQVSWTEAFF
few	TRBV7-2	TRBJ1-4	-	TGTGCCAGCAGCCGGGACGGACCTAATGAAAAACTGTTTTTT	CASSRDGPNEKLFF
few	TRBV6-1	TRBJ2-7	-	TGTGCCAGCACACCCACCCCTGGGGCCTACGAGCAGTACTTC	CASTPTPGAYEQYF
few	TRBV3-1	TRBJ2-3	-	TGTGCCAGCAGCCTTGGACAGCCCGGGGATACGCAGTATTTT	CASSLGQPGDTQYF
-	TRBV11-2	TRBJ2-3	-	TGTGCCAGCAGCTTATTCGGTCTTCGCGAGCGCACAGATACGCAGTATTTT	CASSLFGLRERTDTQYF
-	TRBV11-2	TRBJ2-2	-	TGTGCCAGCAGCTCCCTGAGGGGGGGGGAGCTGTTTTTT	CASSSLRGGELFF
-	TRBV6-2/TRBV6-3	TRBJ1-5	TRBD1	TGTGCCAGCAGTTACTCGTTATTAAACAGGGGATTCGGCAATCAGCCCCAGCATTTT	CASSYSLLNRGFGNQPQHF
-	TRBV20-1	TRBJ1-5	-	TGCAGTGCTAGAGTCAGGGAGGCTCAGCCCCAGCATTTT	CSARVREAQPQHF
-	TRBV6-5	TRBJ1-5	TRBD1	TGTGCCAGCAGGGGGACAGTCGGGGGCAATCAGCCCCAGCATTTT	CASRGTVGGNQPQHF
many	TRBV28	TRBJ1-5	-	TGTGCCAGCAGTTCCCCTCCTCATTTT	CASSSPPHF
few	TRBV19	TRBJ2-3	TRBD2	TGTGCCAGTAGTCCCCGTCCCGGGACTAGTTCAGATACGCAGTATTTT	CASSPRPGTSSDTQYF
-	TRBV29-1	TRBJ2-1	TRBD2	TGCAGCGTTGATACTAGCGGTGTCGTCAATGAGCAGTTCTTC	CSVDTSGVVNEQFF
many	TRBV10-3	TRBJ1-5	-	TGTGCCATCGCCCAGGGAAGCAATCAGCCCCAGCATTTT	CAIAQGSNQPQHF
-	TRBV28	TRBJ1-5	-	TGTGCCAGCAGTTTAGGGGGAGATTACAATCAGCCCCAGCATTTT	CASSLGGDYNQPQHF
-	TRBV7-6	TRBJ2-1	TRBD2	TGTGCCAGCAGCTTAGTAGCGGGGACCTACAATGAGCAGTTCTTC	CASSLVAGTYNEQFF
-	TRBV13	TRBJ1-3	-	TGTGCCAGCAGCTTAAACCGAGCAAGCGGAAACACCATATATTTT	CASSLNRASGNTIYF
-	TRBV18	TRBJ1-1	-	TGTGCCAGCTCACGAGGGGCGGGGAACACTGAAGCTTTCTTT	CASSRGAGNTEAFF
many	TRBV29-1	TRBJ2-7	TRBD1	TGCAGCGTAACCGGGACAGGGACCTACGAGCAGTACTTC	CSVTGTGTYEQYF
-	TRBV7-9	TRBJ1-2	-	TGTGCCAGCAGCCCGAACACCTTC	CASSPNTF
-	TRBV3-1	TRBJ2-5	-	TGTGCCAGCAGCCAAGAAGGAAGACAAGAGACCCAGTACTTC	CASSQEGRQETQYF
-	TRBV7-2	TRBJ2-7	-	TGTGCCAGCAGCTCGAACGACGGGACTTACTACGAGCAGTACTTC	CASSSNDGTYYEQYF
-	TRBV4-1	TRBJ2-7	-	TGCGCCAGCAGCCAGGCCCACAGGGAAGAGCAGTACTTC	CASSQAHREEQYF
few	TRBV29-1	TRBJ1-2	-	TGCAGCGCCCCCCAGGATTCTAACTATGGCTACACCTTC	CSAPQDSNYGYTF
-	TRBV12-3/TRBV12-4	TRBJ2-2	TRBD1	TGTGCCAGCAGTCGGGGGACAGGAGGGTCCGGGGAGCTGTTTTTT	CASSRGTGGSGELFF
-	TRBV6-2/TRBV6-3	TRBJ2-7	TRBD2	TGTGCCAGCCAGCGGGACGGGAGCTCCTACGAGCAGTACTTC	CASQRDGSSYEQYF
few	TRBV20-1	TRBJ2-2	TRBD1	TGCAGTGCCACAACAGGGGGCGTAGGCACCGGGGAGCTGTTTTTT	CSATTGGVGTGELFF
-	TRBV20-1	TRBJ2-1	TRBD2	TGCAGTGCTAGAGAATCTAGCGGGGGTGTTAGCTCCTACAATGAGCAGTTCTTC	CSARESSGGVSSYNEQFF
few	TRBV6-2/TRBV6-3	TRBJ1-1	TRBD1	TGTGCCAGCAGTTACTCACAGGGGGCGCGGACTGAAGCTTTCTTT	CASSYSQGARTEAFF
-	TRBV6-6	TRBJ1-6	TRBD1	TGTGCCAGCAGTTACCCTAGACAGGGGCCCACCGATTCACCCCTCCACTTT	CASSYPRQGPTDSPLHF
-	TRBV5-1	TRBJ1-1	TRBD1	TGCGCCAGCAGCTGGACAGGCGGAGAAGCTTTCTTT	CASSWTGGEAFF
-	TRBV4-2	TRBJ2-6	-	TGTGCCAGCAGCCAAGCTCCGACCTCTGGGGCCAACGTCCTGACTTTC	CASSQAPTSGANVLTF
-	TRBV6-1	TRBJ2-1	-	TGTGCCAGCAGTGGTTCAGGTCGCGTTGGGCAGTTCTTC	CASSGSGRVGQFF
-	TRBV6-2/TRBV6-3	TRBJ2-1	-	TGTGCCAGCTCCCCAATCCCGCGGGGTCTGCCAAGGGAGCAGTTCTTC	CASSPIPRGLPREQFF
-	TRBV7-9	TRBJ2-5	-	TGTGCCAGCAGCTTAGGGGCAGTCCAAGAGACCCAGTACTTC	CASSLGAVQETQYF
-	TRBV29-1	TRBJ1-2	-	TGCAGCGTGACAGATAGCTATGGCTACACCTTC	CSVTDSYGYTF
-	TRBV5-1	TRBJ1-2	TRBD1	TGCGCCAGCAGCTTGGAGGGACAGGGGGCGGAGGGCTACACCTTC	CASSLEGQGAEGYTF
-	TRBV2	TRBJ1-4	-	TGTGCCAGCAGTGGCTCGACCAGATCCGGACTGTTTTTT	CASSGSTRSGLFF
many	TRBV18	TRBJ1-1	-	TGTGCCAGCTCACCACAGGGGGACACTGAAGCTTTCTTT	CASSPQGDTEAFF
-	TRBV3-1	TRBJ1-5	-	TGTGCCAGCAGCCAAGTTGAAAATCAGCCCCAGCATTTT	CASSQVENQPQHF
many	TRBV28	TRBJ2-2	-	TGTGCCAGCAGTCCCTCCCTCAACACCGGGGAGCTGTTTTTT	CASSPSLNTGELFF
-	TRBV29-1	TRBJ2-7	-	TGCAGCGTTGTCTCGGCTGGAGGGCAGTACTTC	CSVVSAGGQYF
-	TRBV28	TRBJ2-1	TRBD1	TGTGCCAGCAGTTCCAATCCAGGACAGGGGGCAGGTGAGCAGTTCTTC	CASSSNPGQGAGEQFF
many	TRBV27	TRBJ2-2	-	TGTGCCAGCAGTTTATCGAGCAGCGGGGAGCTGTTTTTT	CASSLSSSGELFF
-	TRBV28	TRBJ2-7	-	TGTGCCAGCATTGGACCCTTCTACGAGCAGTACTTC	CASIGPFYEQYF